A single sample is the source of the 20 T cell receptor beta chains below, sequenced in a study of blood T cell repertoires in COVID-19. The protocol was immunoSEQ multiplex PCR, while the TCRdb copy is restricted to in-frame clones and leaves out a portion. The sample shows tens of thousands of clones, approximately 86% of them seen only once. Sequencing was carried out using peripheral blood. The receptors were gathered from a human donor in a cohort sampled during active COVID-19.

The chain joins TRBV10-2 to TRBJ1-1; D unclear. Trimming took 5 bases from V and 1 from J, leaving 5 bases between them. Germline CDR1 and CDR2: WSHSY and SAAADI. This CDR3 contains 12 residues. The CDR3 loop is CASSLKNTEAFF. CDR3 coding DNA: TGCGCCAGCAGTTTAAAGAACACTGAAGCTTTCTTT.

This rearrangement joins TRBV5-1 to TRBJ2-1, with 13 bases identical to TRBD2. The germline gives CDR1 SGHRS, CDR2 YFSETQ. Trimming took 5 bases from V and 9 from J; bases not matched to a gene: 5. CDR3 size: 14 residues. This CDR3 reads CASRTGTSGVEQFF. CDR3 nucleotide sequence: TGCGCCAGCAGAACCGGGACTAGCGGGGTTGAGCAGTTCTTC.

The chain recombines TRBV5-1 with TRBJ1-1; a possible D gene is TRBD1 (5 bases). The germline V gene encodes CDR1 SGHRS and CDR2 YFSETQ. V lost 0 bases and J 4 bases, leaving 10 bases between the germline ends. The CDR3 has 14 residues. CDR3 in DNA: TGCGCCAGCAGCTTGGCCGGGGGACCCACTGAAGCTTTCTTT. This encodes CASSLAGGPTEAFF. The full variable domain, in which reference TRBV5-1 and TRBJ1-1 provide the parts outside the CDR3, is KAGVTQTPRYLIKTRGQQVTLSCSPISGHRSVSWYQQTPGQGLQFLFEYFSETQRNKGNFPGRFSGRQFSNSRSEMNVSTLELGDSALYLCASSLAGGPTEAFFGQGTRLTVV.

The genes are TRBV6-6 and TRBJ1-1; D unresolved. CDR3 length: 13 residues. Germline V gene data show CDR1 as MNHNY and CDR2 as SVGAGI (reference sequence). V was shortened by 2 bases and J by 3 bases, with 7 bases between the two germline ends. CDR3 DNA: TGTGCCAGCAGTTACCAGGCAGACACTGAAGCTTTCTTT. It encodes CASSYQADTEAFF.

The rearrangement joins TRBV5-8 to TRBJ1-4, with a weak D call TRBD1 (5 bases). CDR3 length: 15 amino acids. The germline V gene encodes CDR1 SGHTS and CDR2 YDEGEE. The V gene lost 2 bases and the J gene lost 6 bases, with 14 bases spanning the gap. The CDR3 DNA sequence: TGTGCCAGCAGCTTATTGCTAGCGGGGCATGAAAAACTGTTTTTT. Translating gives CASSLLLAGHEKLFF.

The chain has TRBV18 and TRBJ1-3; D unresolved. V was clipped by 4 bases and J by 0 bases, with 7 bases between them. The CDR3 extends over 14 amino acids. The V gene's germline CDR1 is KGHSH and CDR2 LQKENI. In DNA, the CDR3 is TGTGCCAGCTCACAACAGAGCTCTGGAAACACCATATATTTT. Encoded protein: CASSQQSSGNTIYF.

This chain links TRBV19 with TRBJ2-3; 9 positions match TRBD1. J lost 3 bases, V lost 10 bases, and 5 bases had no gene match. Per germline, CDR1 LNHDA and CDR2 SQIVND (reference sequence). The CDR3 length is 13 residues. The CDR3, as DNA: TGTGCCACGAACAGGGGGCGGACAGATACGCAGTATTTT. Translation: CATNRGRTDTQYF.

The rearrangement joins TRBV7-9 to TRBJ1-5; the D gene is possibly TRBD1 (5 bases). The ends were cut back, 4 bases at V and 0 bases at J, with 13 bases in the middle. The germline CDR1 and CDR2 sequences are SEHNR and FQNEAQ (reference sequence). CDR3 length: 16 residues. The CDR3: CASSSGRGGSNQPQHF. The CDR3 DNA follows: TGTGCCAGCAGCTCGGGCCGGGGGGGTAGCAATCAGCCCCAGCATTTT. The entire variable domain, with the rest obtained from reference TRBV7-9 and TRBJ1-5, is as follows: DTGVSQNPRHKITKRGQNVTFRCDPISEHNRLYWYRQTLGQGPEFLTYFQNEAQLEKSRLLSDRFSAERPKGSFSTLEIQRTEQGDSAMYLCASSSGRGGSNQPQHFGDGTRLSIL.

The gene calls are TRBV11-2 and TRBJ1-5; the D gene is possibly TRBD1 (5 bases). Trimming pared 5 bases from V and 3 bases from J, leaving 14 bases between. Per the germline V gene, CDR1 is SGHAT and CDR2 is FQNNGV. The CDR3 spans 15 residues. This CDR3 reads CASSGAGVANQPQHF. The CDR3, as DNA: TGTGCCAGCAGCGGGGCCGGCGTTGCCAATCAGCCCCAGCATTTT.

This sequence joins TRBV7-8 and TRBJ1-5, with 7 bases lining up with TRBD1. V was clipped by 10 bases and J by 2 bases; unmatched bases: 8. This CDR3 has 14 residues. CDR1 and CDR2 (germline): SGHVS, FQNEAQ. The CDR3 DNA reads as TGTGCCACGGAAGACAGGGAAGGCAATCAGCCCCAGCATTTT. Amino acid sequence: CATEDREGNQPQHF.

The chain carries TRBV29-1 and TRBJ1-2; 12 bases match TRBD1. CDR1 is SQVTM and CDR2 is ANQGSEA in the germline V gene. J lost 8 bases, V lost 6 bases, and 7 bases had no gene match. The CDR3 extends over 13 amino acids. CDR3 loop: CSVPGQGAGGYTF. In DNA, the CDR3 is TGCAGCGTCCCGGGACAGGGGGCCGGGGGCTACACCTTC.

The V and J genes are TRBV27 and TRBJ1-1; D might be TRBD1 (5 bases). CDR3 length equals 14 residues. Germline CDR1 and CDR2: MNHEY and SMNVEV (reference sequence). The V gene lost 6 bases and the J gene lost 5 bases, with 16 bases spanning the gap. The CDR3, as DNA: TGTGCCAGCAGCCCCCTTGAGCAGGGAACTGAAGCTTTCTTT. Translated: CASSPLEQGTEAFF.

A few counts support this clone. The V and J genes are TRBV20-1 and TRBJ2-7; 8 positions match TRBD1. CDR1 is DFQATT, CDR2 SNEGSKA, per germline (reference sequence). This CDR3 comprises 12 residues. Trimming removed 3 bases from V and 9 bases from J; junction bases left unmatched: 7. The CDR3 DNA reads as TGCAGTGCTAGTTTCGACAGGGGTGGGCAGTACTTC. This sequence encodes CSASFDRGGQYF.

The chain joins TRBV5-5 to TRBJ1-1; 10 bases are shared with TRBD1. The CDR3 length is 16 residues. The V gene's germline CDR1 is SGHKS and CDR2 YYEKEE (reference sequence). V lost 1 base, J lost 6 bases, and 9 bases stayed unmatched. The CDR3 DNA reads as TGTGCCAGCAGCTTGTCGGTGGACAGGGGGATCGCTGAAGCTTTCTTT. Translation gives CASSLSVDRGIAEAFF.

V gene TRBV11-2 combines with J gene TRBJ2-3; TRBD1 is a possible D gene (6 bases). V lost 5 bases and J lost 5, with 14 bases in between. This CDR3 has 14 residues. Germline CDR1 and CDR2: SGHAT and FQNNGV. The CDR3 loop is CASSTTPRGDTQYF. The CDR3 bases are TGTGCCAGCAGCACCACCCCCAGGGGAGATACGCAGTATTTT.

V and J are TRBV7-9 and TRBJ2-3; 14 nucleotides line up with TRBD2. This CDR3 is built from 15 residues. The V gene end was trimmed by 7 bases and the J gene end by 3 bases; junction bases not matched to a gene: 3. Germline V CDR1 and CDR2: SEHNR, FQNEAQ (reference sequence). CDR3 protein: CASIRTSGGTDTQYF. The CDR3 DNA sequence: TGTGCCAGCATCAGGACTAGCGGGGGGACAGATACGCAGTATTTT.

The CDR3 DNA reads TGTGCCAGCAGCTTGGACAGGGACGCTGAAGCTTTCTTT. Translation: CASSLDRDAEAFF. The chain links TRBV11-2 to TRBJ1-1; TRBD1 agrees at 8 bases. Trimming removed 3 bases from V and 6 bases from J; junction bases left unmatched: 3. Germline V gives CDR1 SGHAT, CDR2 FQNNGV. The CDR3 contains 13 residues.

The CDR3 spells CASSQNNEQFF. The CDR3 bases are TGTGCCAGCAGCCAAAACAATGAGCAGTTCTTC. The gene calls are TRBV6-5 and TRBJ2-1, with D unclear. Deletions cut 6 bases from V and 5 bases from J, with 5 bases between. This CDR3 has 11 residues. Germline V gene lookup returns CDR1 MNHEY and CDR2 SVGAGI.

The chain carries TRBV6-5 and TRBJ2-7, with TRBD1 matching 7 bases. Trimming took 2 bases from V and 7 from J; bases not matched to a gene: 11. The CDR3 has 15 amino acids. CDR1 MNHEY and CDR2 SVGAGI come from the germline V gene. CDR3 region: CASSYGAGGRGEQYF. CDR3 nucleotide sequence: TGTGCCAGCAGTTACGGGGCAGGGGGTCGTGGAGAGCAGTACTTC.

The chain joins TRBV2 to TRBJ2-6; maybe TRBD1 (6 bases). V lost 3 bases and J lost 0, with 12 bases in between. Germline V gene lookup returns CDR1 SNHLY and CDR2 FYNNEI. CDR3 length equals 17 residues. CDR3 in DNA: TGTGCCAGCAGTGACAGGGGAACACCCTCTGGGGCCAACGTCCTGACTTTC. Translated, it gives CASSDRGTPSGANVLTF. Looking up the rest from reference TRBV2 and TRBJ2-6 gives the full variable domain: EPEVTQTPSHQVTQMGQEVILRCVPISNHLYFYWYRQILGQKVEFLVSFYNNEISEKSEIFDDQFSVERPDGSNFTLKIRSTKLEDSAMYFCASSDRGTPSGANVLTFGAGSRLTVL.